Listed below are T cell receptor beta chains from one sample, sequenced in a study of neurological immune-mediated disorders. MiXCR, applied by TCRdb to the 5' RACE reads, yields one record per CDR3 protein. Of about 59,000 distinct CDR3 sequences listed, 20% to 30% are singletons. Sequenced input: PBMCs. All receptors come from a man aged 60 to 75 with HTLV-1-associated myelopathy (HAM/TSP). Both conserved end residues are part of each CDR3.

J gene	V gene	CDR3 protein
TRBJ1-1	TRBV11-3	CASGGAGPPPWAFF
TRBJ1-1	TRBV18	CSSSPNGGMNTEAFF
TRBJ1-5	TRBV5-5	CASSWGQGSNQPQHF
TRBJ2-5	TRBV7-2	CASSSDPGLLETQYF
TRBJ2-5	TRBV28	CASSLAHLYQETQYF
TRBJ2-5	TRBV6-6	CASRGGGVVETQYF
TRBJ2-1	TRBV20-1	CSARLPDSDEQFF
TRBJ2-1	TRBV20-1	CSATGTPDEQFF
TRBJ1-1	TRBV10-2	CASSFGLPNTEAFF
TRBJ2-2	TRBV5-1	CASSLAANTGELFF
TRBJ2-1	TRBV5-1	CASSIRTSGSGNEQFF
TRBJ2-1	TRBV20-1	CSAWTSGREQFF
TRBJ2-1	TRBV4-1	CASSQDPGVQINEQFF
TRBJ1-1	TRBV7-2	CASSLAPANTEAFF
TRBJ2-4	TRBV6-2/TRBV6-3	CASSYRDSRKQGNIQYF
TRBJ1-1	TRBV20-1	CSARGGANTEAFF
TRBJ2-7	TRBV20-1	CSATSGTTYEQYF
TRBJ1-3	TRBV7-8	CASSLTELPGNTIYF
TRBJ2-7	TRBV20-1	CSARDFREVIDEQYF
TRBJ2-5	TRBV28	CASSFSVTASQETQYF
TRBJ2-3	TRBV29-1	CSVWTGRITDTQYF
TRBJ2-7	TRBV5-1	CASRPAAVSYEQYF
TRBJ1-4	TRBV18	CASSPDRSYEKLFF
TRBJ2-1	TRBV20-1	CSARDSRREGSPRSYNEQFF
TRBJ1-5	TRBV20-1	CSARPLGQGVFQPQHF
TRBJ2-2	TRBV10-3	CAISTTQGPGELFF
TRBJ1-1	TRBV12-3/TRBV12-4	CASSSGPNTEAFF
TRBJ1-2	TRBV3-1	CASSQERRSRFYTF
TRBJ2-7	TRBV6-1	CASSVLVTQGIEQYF
TRBJ2-1	TRBV10-3	CAIGRHGPENEQCF
TRBJ2-7	TRBV27	CASSLISGSSYEQYF
TRBJ1-5	TRBV12-3/TRBV12-4	CASEIQGTGQPQHF
TRBJ2-1	TRBV20-1	CSAIRGSYNEQFF
TRBJ2-1	TRBV4-1	CASSQDRASLDEQFF
TRBJ1-1	TRBV5-1	CASSLSRNTEAFF
TRBJ2-1	TRBV20-1	CSARGKQDSYNEQFF
TRBJ2-1	TRBV5-1	CASLRDRGYNEQFF
TRBJ2-7	TRBV5-6	CASSRPLVFYEQYF
TRBJ1-4	TRBV9	CASSPTPGTNEKLFF
TRBJ2-1	TRBV15	CATSRTPGAYNEQFF
TRBJ1-2	TRBV3-1	CASSQGTAGGYGYTF
TRBJ2-2	TRBV24-1	CATSDLGATNTGELFF
TRBJ2-1	TRBV7-2	CASSLAGAGSYNEQFF
TRBJ2-2	TRBV5-1	CASSLGDTGELFF